Described below is a single T cell receptor beta chain sequence and its context. This CDR3 contains 14 residues. CDR1 and CDR2 (germline): SGHVS, FQNEAQ. V was pared by 4 bases and J by 8 bases, with 6 bases of the junction left unmatched. This sample is part of a study of control samples from healthy donors and cancer patients. The repertoire was sequenced with immunoSEQ multiplex PCR; TCRdb's copy has only in-frame clones and lacks some. The table includes 40,000 to 55,000 clones, nearly 95% detected once. The source is a woman in her forties or fifties with head and neck cancer. V gene TRBV7-8 combines with J gene TRBJ2-4; 9 nucleotides match TRBD1. Specimen: PBMCs. Here the CDR3 reads CASSSRDRDDIQYF. CDR3 coding DNA: TGTGCCAGCAGCTCCCGGGACAGGGACGACATTCAGTACTTC.